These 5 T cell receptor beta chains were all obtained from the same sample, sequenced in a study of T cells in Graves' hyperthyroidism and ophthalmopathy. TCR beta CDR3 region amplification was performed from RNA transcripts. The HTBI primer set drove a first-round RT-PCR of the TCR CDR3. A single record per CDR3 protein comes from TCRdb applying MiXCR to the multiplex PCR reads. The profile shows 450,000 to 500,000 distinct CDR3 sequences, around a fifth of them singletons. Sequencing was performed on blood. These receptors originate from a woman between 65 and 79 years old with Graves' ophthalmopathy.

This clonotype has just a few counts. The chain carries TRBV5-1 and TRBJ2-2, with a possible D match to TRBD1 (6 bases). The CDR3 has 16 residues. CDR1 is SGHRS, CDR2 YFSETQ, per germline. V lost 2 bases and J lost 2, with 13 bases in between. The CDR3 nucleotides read TGCGCCAGCAGCTTAACCAGGGGATTTAACACCGGGGAGCTGTTTTTT. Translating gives CASSLTRGFNTGELFF.

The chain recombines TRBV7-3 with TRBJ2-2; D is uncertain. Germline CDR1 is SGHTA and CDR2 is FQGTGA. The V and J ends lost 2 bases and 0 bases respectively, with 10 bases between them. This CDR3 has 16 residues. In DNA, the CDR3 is TGTGCCAGCAGCTTAGATACATCCTCGAACACCGGGGAGCTGTTTTTT. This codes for CASSLDTSSNTGELFF.

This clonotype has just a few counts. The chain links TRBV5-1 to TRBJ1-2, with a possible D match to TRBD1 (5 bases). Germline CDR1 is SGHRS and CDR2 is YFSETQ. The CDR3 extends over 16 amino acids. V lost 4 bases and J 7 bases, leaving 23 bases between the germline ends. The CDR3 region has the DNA TGCGCCAGCAGCCCGGGGCCCCTTGGGGCTTCGGCTGGCTACACCTTC. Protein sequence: CASSPGPLGASAGYTF.

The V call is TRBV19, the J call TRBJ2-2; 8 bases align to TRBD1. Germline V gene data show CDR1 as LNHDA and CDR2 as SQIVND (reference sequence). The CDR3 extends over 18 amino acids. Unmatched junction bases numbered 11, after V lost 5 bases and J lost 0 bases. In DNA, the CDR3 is TGTGCCAGTAGTCCCCGGGCAGGGACAGGTGCGAACACCGGGGAGCTGTTTTTT. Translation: CASSPRAGTGANTGELFF.

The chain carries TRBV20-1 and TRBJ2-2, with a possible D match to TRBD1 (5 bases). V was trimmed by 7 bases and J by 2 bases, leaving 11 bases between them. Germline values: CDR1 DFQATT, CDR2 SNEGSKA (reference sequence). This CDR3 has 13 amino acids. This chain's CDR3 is CSGEGVNTGELFF. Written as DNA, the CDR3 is TGCAGTGGCGAAGGGGTTAACACCGGGGAGCTGTTTTTT.